Shown below are 3 T cell receptor beta chains from a single sample sequenced in a study of OX40 agonist ivuxolimab in advanced cancers. The method was immunoSEQ multiplex PCR; TCRdb's version includes in-frame clones alone and lacks a portion of them. The sample lists 60,000 to 70,000 clones; 70% to 90% were seen once. The input for sequencing was CD4+ or CD8+ T cells sorted from blood, taken in a trial of the OX40 agonist ivuxolimab. The receptors derive from an adult with an advanced solid tumor such as melanoma, head and neck, liver or kidney cancer.

This chain links TRBV6-1 with TRBJ1-5; D is ambiguous. V was shortened by 2 bases and J by 4 bases, with 6 bases between the two germline ends. CDR3 length: 13 amino acids. Germline V gene data show CDR1 as MNHNS and CDR2 as SASEGT. The CDR3 DNA follows: TGTGCCAGCAGTGAAAGGGTAAATCAGCCCCAGCATTTT. It specifies CASSERVNQPQHF.

The rearrangement links TRBV27 to TRBJ1-1, with D unresolved. CDR3 length equals 14 residues. Trimming took 3 bases from V and 5 from J, leaving 13 bases between them. In germline, CDR1 is MNHEY, CDR2 SMNVEV (reference sequence). The CDR3 here is CASSFRPGSTEAFF. Here the CDR3 DNA reads TGTGCCAGCAGTTTTCGCCCGGGGTCTACTGAAGCTTTCTTT.

The chain uses TRBV5-4 and TRBJ2-3; D remains ambiguous. Between the trimmed V and J ends, which lost 3 bases and 2 bases, there was a span of 4 bases. CDR1 SGHNT and CDR2 YYREEE come from the germline V gene (reference sequence). The CDR3 totals 12 residues. The CDR3 DNA reads as TGTGCCAGCAGCTCTTACACAGATACGCAGTATTTT. This translates into CASSSYTDTQYF.